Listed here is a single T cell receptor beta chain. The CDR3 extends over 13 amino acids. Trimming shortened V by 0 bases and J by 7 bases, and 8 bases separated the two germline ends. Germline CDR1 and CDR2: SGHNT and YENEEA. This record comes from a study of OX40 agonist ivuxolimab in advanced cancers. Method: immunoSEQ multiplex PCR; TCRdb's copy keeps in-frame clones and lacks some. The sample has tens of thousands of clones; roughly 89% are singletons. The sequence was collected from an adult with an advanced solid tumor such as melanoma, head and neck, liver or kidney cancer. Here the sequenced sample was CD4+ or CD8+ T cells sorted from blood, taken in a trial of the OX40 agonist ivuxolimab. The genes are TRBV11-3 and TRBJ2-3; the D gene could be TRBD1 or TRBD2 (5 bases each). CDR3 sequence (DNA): TGTGCCAGCAGCTTAGAGAGGGGAAATACGCAGTATTTT. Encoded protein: CASSLERGNTQYF.